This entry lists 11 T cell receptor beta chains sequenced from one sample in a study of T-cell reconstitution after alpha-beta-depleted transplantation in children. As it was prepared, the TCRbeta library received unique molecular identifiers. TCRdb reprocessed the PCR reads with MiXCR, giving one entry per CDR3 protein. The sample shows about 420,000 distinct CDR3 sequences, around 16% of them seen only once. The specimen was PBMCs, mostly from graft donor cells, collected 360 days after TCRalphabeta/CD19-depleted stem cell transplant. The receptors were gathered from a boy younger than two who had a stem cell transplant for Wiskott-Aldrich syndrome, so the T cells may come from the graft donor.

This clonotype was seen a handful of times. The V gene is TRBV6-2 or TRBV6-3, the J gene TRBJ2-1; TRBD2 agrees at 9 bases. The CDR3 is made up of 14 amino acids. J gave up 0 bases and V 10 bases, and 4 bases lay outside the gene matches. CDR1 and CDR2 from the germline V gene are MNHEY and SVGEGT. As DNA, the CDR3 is TGTGCCACCTTTAGCGGGAGCTCCTACAATGAGCAGTTCTTC. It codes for CATFSGSSYNEQFF.

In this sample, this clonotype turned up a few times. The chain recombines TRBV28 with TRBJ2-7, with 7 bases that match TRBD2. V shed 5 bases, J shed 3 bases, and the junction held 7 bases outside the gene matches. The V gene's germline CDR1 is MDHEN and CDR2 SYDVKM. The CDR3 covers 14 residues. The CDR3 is CASSTPGLIYEQYF. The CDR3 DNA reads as TGTGCCAGCAGTACCCCGGGACTAATCTACGAGCAGTACTTC.

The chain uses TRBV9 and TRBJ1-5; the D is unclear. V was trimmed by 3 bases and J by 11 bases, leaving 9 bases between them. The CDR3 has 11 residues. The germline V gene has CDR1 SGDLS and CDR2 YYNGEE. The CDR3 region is CASSGPRTQHF. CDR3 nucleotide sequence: TGTGCCAGCAGCGGCCCTAGGACCCAGCATTTT.

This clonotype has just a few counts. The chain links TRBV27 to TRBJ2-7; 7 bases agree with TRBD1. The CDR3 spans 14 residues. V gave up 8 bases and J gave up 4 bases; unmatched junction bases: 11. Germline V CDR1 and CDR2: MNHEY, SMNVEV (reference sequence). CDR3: CASSQTGKMYEQYF. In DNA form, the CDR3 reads TGTGCCAGCTCCCAGACAGGGAAAATGTACGAGCAGTACTTC.

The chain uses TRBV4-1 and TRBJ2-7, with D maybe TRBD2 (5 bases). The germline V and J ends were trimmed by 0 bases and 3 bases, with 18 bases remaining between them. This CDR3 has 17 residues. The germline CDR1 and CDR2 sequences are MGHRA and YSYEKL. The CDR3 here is CASSQDRERGGFYEQYF. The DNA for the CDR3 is TGCGCCAGCAGCCAAGATAGGGAGCGAGGCGGATTCTACGAGCAGTACTTC.

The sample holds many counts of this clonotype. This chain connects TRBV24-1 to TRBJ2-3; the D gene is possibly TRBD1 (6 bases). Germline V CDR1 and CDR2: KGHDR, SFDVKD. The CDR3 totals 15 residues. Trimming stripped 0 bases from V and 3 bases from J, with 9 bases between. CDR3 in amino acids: CATSDLAGATDTQYF. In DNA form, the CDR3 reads TGTGCCACCAGTGATTTGGCAGGGGCAACAGATACGCAGTATTTT.

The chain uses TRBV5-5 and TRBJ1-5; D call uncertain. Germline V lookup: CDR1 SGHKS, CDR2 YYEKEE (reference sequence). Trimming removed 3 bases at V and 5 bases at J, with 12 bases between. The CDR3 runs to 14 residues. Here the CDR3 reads CASSSDGPDQPQHF. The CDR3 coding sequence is TGTGCCAGCAGCTCGGACGGGCCGGATCAGCCCCAGCATTTT.

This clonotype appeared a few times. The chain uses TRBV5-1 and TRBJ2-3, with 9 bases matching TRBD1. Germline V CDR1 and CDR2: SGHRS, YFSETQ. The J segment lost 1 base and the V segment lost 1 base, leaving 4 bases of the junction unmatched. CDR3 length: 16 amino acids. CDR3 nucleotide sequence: TGCGCCAGCAGCTTGTGGGACAGGGCTGGCACAGATACGCAGTATTTT. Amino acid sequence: CASSLWDRAGTDTQYF.

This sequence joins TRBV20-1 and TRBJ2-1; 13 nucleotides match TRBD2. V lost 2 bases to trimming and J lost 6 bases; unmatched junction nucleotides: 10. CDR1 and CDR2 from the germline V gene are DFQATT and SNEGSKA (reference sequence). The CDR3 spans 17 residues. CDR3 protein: CSARRTSGRAPVNEQFF. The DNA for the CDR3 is TGCAGTGCTAGACGTACTAGCGGGAGGGCCCCCGTCAATGAGCAGTTCTTC.

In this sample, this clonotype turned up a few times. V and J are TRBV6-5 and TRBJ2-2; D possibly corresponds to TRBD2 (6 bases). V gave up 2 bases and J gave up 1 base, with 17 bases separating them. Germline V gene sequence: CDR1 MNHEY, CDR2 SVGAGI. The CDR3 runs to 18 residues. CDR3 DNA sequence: TGTGCCAGCAGTTACGCACGAATAGCGGACAAGAACACCGGGGAGCTGTTTTTT. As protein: CASSYARIADKNTGELFF.

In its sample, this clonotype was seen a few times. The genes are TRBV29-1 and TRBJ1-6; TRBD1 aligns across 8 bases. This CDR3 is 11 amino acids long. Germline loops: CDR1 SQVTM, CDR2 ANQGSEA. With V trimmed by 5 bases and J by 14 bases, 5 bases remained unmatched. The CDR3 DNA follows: TGCAGCGTTTTGACAGGGGTCACCCTCCACTTT. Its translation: CSVLTGVTLHF.